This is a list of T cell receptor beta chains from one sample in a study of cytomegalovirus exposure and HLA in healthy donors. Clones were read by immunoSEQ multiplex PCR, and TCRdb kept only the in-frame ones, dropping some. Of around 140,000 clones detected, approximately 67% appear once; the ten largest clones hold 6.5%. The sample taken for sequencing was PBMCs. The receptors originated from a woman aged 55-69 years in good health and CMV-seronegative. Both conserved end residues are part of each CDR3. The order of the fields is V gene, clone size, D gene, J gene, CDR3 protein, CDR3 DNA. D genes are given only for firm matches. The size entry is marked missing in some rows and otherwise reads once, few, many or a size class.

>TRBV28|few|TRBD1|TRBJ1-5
CASSLEGARGNQPQHF
TGTGCCAGCAGTCTAGAGGGGGCGCGGGGCAATCAGCCCCAGCATTTT
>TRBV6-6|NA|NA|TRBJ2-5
CASSPPAQETQYF
TGTGCCAGCAGTCCTCCTGCGCAAGAGACCCAGTACTTC
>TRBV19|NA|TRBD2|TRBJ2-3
CASSIRGSAGGQNTQYF
TGTGCCAGTAGTATTAGAGGCTCAGCGGGGGGTCAGAATACGCAGTATTTT
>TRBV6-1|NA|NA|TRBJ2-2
CASSERSTGELFF
TGTGCCAGCAGTGAACGGTCCACCGGGGAGCTGTTTTTT
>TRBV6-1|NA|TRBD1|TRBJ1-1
CASSEAGGTEAFF
TGTGCCAGCAGTGAGGCAGGGGGAACTGAAGCTTTCTTT
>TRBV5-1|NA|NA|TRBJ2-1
CASSLRARQHPYNEQFF
TGCGCCAGCAGCCTGCGGGCTAGGCAGCACCCATACAATGAGCAGTTCTTC
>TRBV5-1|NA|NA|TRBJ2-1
CASSLGGQGNEQFF
TGCGCCAGCAGCTTGGGGGGGCAGGGCAATGAGCAGTTCTTC
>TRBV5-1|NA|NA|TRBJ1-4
CASSWGTTPNEKLFF
TGCGCCAGCAGCTGGGGGACAACGCCTAATGAAAAACTGTTTTTT
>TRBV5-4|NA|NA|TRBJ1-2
CASSYSGSLYGYTF
TGTGCCAGCAGCTATTCCGGGAGCCTGTATGGCTACACCTTC
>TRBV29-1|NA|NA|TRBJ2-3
CTGGTTDTQYF
TGCACGGGGGGCACCACAGATACGCAGTATTTT
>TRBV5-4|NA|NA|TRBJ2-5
CASSPTDQETQYF
TGTGCCAGCAGCCCGACAGACCAAGAGACCCAGTACTTC
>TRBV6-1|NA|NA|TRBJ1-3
CASSVDSSGNTIYF
TGTGCCAGCAGTGTAGACAGCTCTGGAAACACCATATATTTT
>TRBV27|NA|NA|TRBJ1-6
CASSLKPPRSSYNSPLHF
TGTGCCAGCAGTTTAAAACCCCCCCGGAGCTCCTATAATTCACCCCTCCACTTT
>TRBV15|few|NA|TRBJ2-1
CATSMLTGEQFF
TGTGCCACCAGCATGTTGACGGGGGAGCAGTTCTTC
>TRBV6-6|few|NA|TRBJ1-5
CASSYPGSAQHF
TGTGCCAGCAGTTACCCAGGGTCAGCCCAGCATTTT
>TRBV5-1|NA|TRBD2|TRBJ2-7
CASSLGLATEQYF
TGCGCCAGCAGCTTAGGACTAGCGACCGAGCAGTACTTC
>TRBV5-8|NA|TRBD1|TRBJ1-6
CASSLEDRGDSPLHF
TGTGCCAGCAGCTTGGAAGACAGGGGGGATTCACCCCTCCACTTT
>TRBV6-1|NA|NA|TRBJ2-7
CASRDSPYEQYF
TGTGCCAGCAGAGACAGCCCCTACGAGCAGTACTTC
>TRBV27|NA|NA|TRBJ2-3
CASTSLPRVTQYF
TGTGCCAGCACCTCTCTCCCGCGGGTTACGCAGTATTTT
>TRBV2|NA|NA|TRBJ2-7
CASKPGPSSYEQYF
TGTGCCAGCAAGCCAGGCCCAAGCTCCTACGAGCAGTACTTC
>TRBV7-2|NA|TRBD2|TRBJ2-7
CASSLRTSGRVWEQYF
TGTGCCAGCAGCTTAAGGACTAGCGGGAGGGTTTGGGAGCAGTACTTC
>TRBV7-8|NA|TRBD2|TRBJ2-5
CASSLGSLAGGGGETQYF
TGTGCCAGCAGCTTAGGTTCTCTAGCGGGAGGGGGTGGGGAGACCCAGTACTTC
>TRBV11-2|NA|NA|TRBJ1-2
CASSPSVGGRGNYGYTF
TGTGCCAGCAGCCCCTCGGTGGGTGGTCGAGGTAACTATGGCTACACCTTC
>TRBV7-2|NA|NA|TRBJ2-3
CASSLGGTDTQYF
TGTGCCAGCAGCTTAGGCGGCACAGATACGCAGTATTTT
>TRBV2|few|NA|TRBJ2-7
CASSVRGRSYEQYF
TGTGCCAGCAGTGTTAGGGGCCGATCCTACGAGCAGTACTTC
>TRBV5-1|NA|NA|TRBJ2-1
CASSLATSTYEQFF
TGCGCCAGCAGCTTGGCGACTTCTACATATGAGCAGTTCTTC
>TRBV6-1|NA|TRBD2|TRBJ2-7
CASRLAGEPQYF
TGTGCCAGCAGACTAGCGGGAGAGCCGCAGTACTTC
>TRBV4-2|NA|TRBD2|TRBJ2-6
CASRWGLAGVSGANVLTF
TGTGCCAGCAGGTGGGGTCTAGCGGGAGTCTCTGGGGCCAACGTCCTGACTTTC
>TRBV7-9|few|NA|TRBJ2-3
CASSSRGTDTQYF
TGTGCCAGCAGCTCCCGTGGCACAGATACGCAGTATTTT
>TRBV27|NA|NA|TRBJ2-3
CSAHGLAGGDTQYF
TGTTCTGCCCATGGCCTTGCAGGTGGGGATACGCAGTATTTT
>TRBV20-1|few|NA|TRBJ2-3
CRPVAGDTQYF
TGCAGACCTGTAGCCGGAGATACGCAGTATTTT
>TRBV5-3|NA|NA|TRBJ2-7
CARSPLLVPVYEQYF
TGTGCCAGAAGCCCCCTACTAGTTCCGGTTTACGAGCAGTACTTC
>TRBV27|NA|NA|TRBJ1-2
CASSLIPHGRHGYTF
TGTGCCAGCAGTTTGATCCCACATGGCCGTCATGGCTACACCTTC
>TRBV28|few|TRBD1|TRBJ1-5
CASSLWSGQGSNQPQHF
TGTGCCAGCAGTTTATGGTCGGGACAGGGGAGCAATCAGCCCCAGCATTTT
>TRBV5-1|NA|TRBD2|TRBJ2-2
CASSSGSGSTGELFF
TGCGCCAGCAGCTCCGGTAGCGGGTCCACCGGGGAGCTGTTTTTT
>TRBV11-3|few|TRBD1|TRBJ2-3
CASSLDRGTGLGFPDTQYF
TGTGCCAGCAGCTTAGATCGAGGGACAGGGCTGGGGTTCCCAGATACGCAGTATTTT
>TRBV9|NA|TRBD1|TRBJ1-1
CASSVSPTGGVTEAFF
TGTGCCAGCAGCGTTTCCCCTACAGGGGGGGTAACTGAAGCTTTCTTT
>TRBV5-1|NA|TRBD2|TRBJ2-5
CASSLSRTSGSKAQETQYF
TGCGCCAGCAGCCTTAGCCGGACTAGCGGGAGTAAGGCCCAAGAGACCCAGTACTTC
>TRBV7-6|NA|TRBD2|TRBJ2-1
CASSLAAGGGYNEQFF
TGTGCCAGCAGCTTAGCTGCGGGAGGGGGGTACAATGAGCAGTTCTTC
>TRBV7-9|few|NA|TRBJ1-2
CSSSLAVDSYGYTF
TGTTCCAGCAGCTTAGCCGTTGACAGTTATGGCTACACCTTC
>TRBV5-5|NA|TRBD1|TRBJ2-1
CASSLEDRGMYNEQFF
TGTGCCAGCAGCTTGGAGGACAGGGGGATGTACAATGAGCAGTTCTTC
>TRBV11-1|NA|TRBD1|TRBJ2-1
CASSLRDREFNEQFF
TGTGCCAGCAGCTTAAGGGACAGGGAGTTTAATGAGCAGTTCTTC
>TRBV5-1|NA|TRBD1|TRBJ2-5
CASSATGGAQTQYF
TGCGCCAGCAGCGCAACAGGGGGCGCACAGACCCAGTACTTC
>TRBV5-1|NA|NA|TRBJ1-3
CASSLDGPPPPYF
TGCGCCAGCAGCTTGGATGGGCCTCCCCCCCCATATTTT
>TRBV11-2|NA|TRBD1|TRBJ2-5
CASSSTGTETQYF
TGTGCCAGCAGCTCGACAGGGACGGAGACCCAGTACTTC
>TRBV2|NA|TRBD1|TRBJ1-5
CASSEALRRGSPQHF
TGTGCCAGCAGTGAAGCGCTTCGCAGGGGGTCGCCCCAGCATTTT
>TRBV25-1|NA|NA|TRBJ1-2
CASREGISGYTF
TGTGCCAGCAGGGAGGGTATCAGTGGCTACACCTTC
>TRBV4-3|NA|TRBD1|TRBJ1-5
CASSHDRGYNQPQHF
TGCGCCAGCAGCCATGACAGGGGGTACAATCAGCCCCAGCATTTT
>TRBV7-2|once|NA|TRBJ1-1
CASSPGRNTEAFF
TGTGCCAGCAGCCCGGGGAGGAACACTGAAGCTTTCTTT
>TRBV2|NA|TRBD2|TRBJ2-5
CASSTGGLAATQYF
TGTGCCAGCAGTACTGGGGGACTAGCGGCGACCCAGTACTTC
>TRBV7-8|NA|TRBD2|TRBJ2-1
CASSLASGGPYEQFF
TGTGCCAGCAGCTTAGCTAGCGGGGGGCCCTATGAGCAGTTCTTC